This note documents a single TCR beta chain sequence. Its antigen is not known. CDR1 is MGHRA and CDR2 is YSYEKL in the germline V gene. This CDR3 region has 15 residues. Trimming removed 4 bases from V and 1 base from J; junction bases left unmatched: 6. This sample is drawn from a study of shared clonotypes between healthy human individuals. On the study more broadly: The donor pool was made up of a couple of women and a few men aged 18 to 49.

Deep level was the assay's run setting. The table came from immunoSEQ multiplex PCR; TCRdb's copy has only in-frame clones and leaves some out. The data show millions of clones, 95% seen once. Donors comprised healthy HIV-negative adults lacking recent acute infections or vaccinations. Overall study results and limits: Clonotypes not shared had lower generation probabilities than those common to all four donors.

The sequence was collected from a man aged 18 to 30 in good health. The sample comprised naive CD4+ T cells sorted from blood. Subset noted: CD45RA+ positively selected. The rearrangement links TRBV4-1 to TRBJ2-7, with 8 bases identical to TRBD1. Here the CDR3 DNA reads TGCGCCAGCAGCCGAGAAGGACAGGGTTCCTACGAGCAGTACTTC. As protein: CASSREGQGSYEQYF.